This is a list of T cell receptor beta chains from one sample in a study of cytomegalovirus exposure and HLA in healthy donors. Generated by immunoSEQ multiplex PCR, the TCRdb table keeps only in-frame clones and is missing some. Among under 200,000 clones listed, approximately 80% were seen once. Sequenced sample: PBMCs. The source of these receptors is a man aged 18-30 years in good health and CMV-seropositive. Both conserved end residues are part of each CDR3. The D gene is left open where the match is weak. The size entry is marked missing in some rows and otherwise reads once, few, many or a size class.

abundance	d_gene	v_gene	j_gene	CDR3aa	CDR3nt
once	TRBD1	TRBV5-1	TRBJ1-4	CASSLTDRDHEKLFF	TGCGCCAGCAGCTTAACGGACAGGGATCATGAAAAACTGTTTTTT
-	-	TRBV10-1	TRBJ2-5	CASSDPDRNQETQYF	TGCGCCAGCAGTGACCCCGACAGGAATCAAGAGACCCAGTACTTC
-	TRBD1	TRBV7-3	TRBJ2-3	CASSQTGGTDTQYF	TGTGCCAGCAGCCAGACAGGGGGGACAGATACGCAGTATTTT
-	TRBD2	TRBV5-1	TRBJ2-7	CASSPRRREGEQYF	TGCGCCAGCAGCCCCCGGAGGCGGGAGGGCGAGCAGTACTTC
-	TRBD1	TRBV19	TRBJ1-5	CASSLGTGPGQPQHF	TGTGCCAGTAGCCTGGGGACAGGGCCGGGACAGCCCCAGCATTTT
-	TRBD2	TRBV4-1	TRBJ2-1	CASSVRELAYNEQFF	TGCGCCAGCAGCGTGCGGGAGTTGGCCTACAATGAGCAGTTCTTC
-	-	TRBV5-6	TRBJ1-4	CASSLAWRDAREKLFF	TGTGCCAGCAGCTTGGCCTGGAGGGATGCAAGGGAAAAACTGTTTTTT
-	TRBD1	TRBV5-1	TRBJ2-1	CASSEGQSSYNEQFF	TGCGCCAGCAGCGAGGGACAGAGCTCCTACAATGAGCAGTTCTTC
-	-	TRBV30	TRBJ2-1	CAWSAKGFAYNEQFF	TGTGCCTGGAGCGCAAAGGGGTTTGCCTACAATGAGCAGTTCTTC
-	-	TRBV27	TRBJ2-7	CASSFSSTFYEQYF	TGTGCCAGCAGTTTCTCGTCGACTTTCTACGAGCAGTACTTC
-	-	TRBV6-4	TRBJ1-5	CASSEGEGSNQPQHF	TGTGCCAGCAGTGAAGGGGAGGGAAGCAATCAGCCCCAGCATTTT
-	TRBD2	TRBV5-1	TRBJ2-5	CASSLAGLAGLETQYF	TGCGCCAGCAGCTTAGCCGGACTAGCGGGTCTGGAGACCCAGTACTTC
-	TRBD1	TRBV5-1	TRBJ2-7	CASSLAGTGRVEQYF	TGCGCCAGCAGCTTGGCCGGGACAGGGAGGGTTGAGCAGTACTTC
once	TRBD1	TRBV27	TRBJ2-1	CASSRGQRGDEQFF	TGTGCCAGCAGTAGGGGGCAGCGAGGGGATGAGCAGTTCTTC
-	TRBD1	TRBV4-1	TRBJ1-2	CASSRKTGGVDYGYTF	TGCGCCAGCAGCCGAAAAACAGGGGGCGTAGACTATGGCTACACCTTC
-	TRBD1	TRBV6-5	TRBJ2-7	CASKSPGQGTYEQYF	TGTGCCAGCAAGAGCCCGGGACAGGGGACCTACGAGCAGTACTTC
-	TRBD2	TRBV30	TRBJ2-3	CAWRSSGSTDTQYF	TGTGCCTGGAGGTCTAGCGGGAGCACAGATACGCAGTATTTT
-	TRBD1	TRBV18	TRBJ2-3	CASSPTGTALTDTQYF	TGTGCCAGCTCACCGACCGGGACAGCTCTCACAGATACGCAGTATTTT
few	TRBD2	TRBV7-2	TRBJ2-1	CASSSTSGRHNEQFF	TGTGCCAGCAGTTCCACTAGCGGGAGGCACAATGAGCAGTTCTTC
-	TRBD2	TRBV4-3	TRBJ2-2	CASSQDMGLGSGELFF	TGCGCCAGCAGCCAAGATATGGGACTAGGAAGCGGGGAGCTGTTTTTT
-	TRBD2	TRBV2	TRBJ2-7	CASSKPGLAGALSYEQYF	TGTGCCAGCAGTAAACCGGGACTAGCGGGAGCCCTCTCCTACGAGCAGTACTTC
-	-	TRBV1	TRBJ2-3	CTSSQDYDRSFTDTQYF	TGCACCAGCAGCCAAGATTATGACAGGTCGTTCACAGATACGCAGTATTTT